The sequence of this TCR beta chain was determined in a study of T cell changes during pregnancy in multiple sclerosis. Only in-frame clones appear in the TCRdb table, and some are missing; sequencing was by immunoSEQ multiplex PCR. The data show approximately 100,000 clones, with around 93% seen just once and about 2.4% held by the top ten. Germline V gene sequence: CDR1 MNHEY, CDR2 SMNVEV (reference sequence). V shed 6 bases and J 3 bases; nucleotides not matched to a gene: 1. This CDR3 is built from 12 residues. The specimen was peripheral blood, collected in the third trimester of pregnancy. The rearrangement links TRBV27 to TRBJ2-7; TRBD2 matches at 8 bases. The sequence was obtained from a female donor with multiple sclerosis, enrolled in a pregnancy study. In DNA form, the CDR3 reads TGTGCCAGCAGGGGACTAGGCTACGAGCAGTACTTC. This translates into CASRGLGYEQYF.